The 6 T cell receptor beta chains in this list originate from one sample, sequenced in a study of T cell repertoires in cytomegalovirus infection. Each CDR3 protein is one row after TCRdb ran MiXCR on the reads. The sample carries 100,000 to 150,000 distinct CDR3 sequences, 20% to 30% recorded once. These receptors have no identified antigens. The sequencing sample was made of PBMCs, sequenced either directly or after in vitro stimulation (not recorded which). The source is a human donor in good health (CMV status not recorded). Some clones in this sample may be carry-over from other donors' samples.

This clonotype was recorded many times. The V call is TRBV7-9, the J call TRBJ2-6; D gene unclear. This CDR3 spans 17 amino acids. Germline loops: CDR1 SEHNR, CDR2 FQNEAQ (reference sequence). With 4 bases removed from V and 1 base from J, the gap between germline ends came to 14 bases. The CDR3 bases are TGTGCCAGCAGCTCCCGTCGACATAGATCTGGGGCCAACGTCCTGACTTTC. This sequence encodes CASSSRRHRSGANVLTF.

In this sample, this clonotype turned up many times. The rearrangement joins TRBV6-1 to TRBJ2-3; 13 bases line up with TRBD2. Losses at the gene ends were 5 bases for V and 5 bases for J; bases not matched to a gene: 4. CDR1 is MNHNS, CDR2 SASEGT, per germline. The CDR3 totals 15 residues. CDR3 amino acids: CASSRLAGGKDTQYF. The CDR3 nucleotides read TGTGCCAGCAGTCGACTAGCGGGAGGAAAAGATACGCAGTATTTT.

This clonotype was picked up a small number of times. This chain joins TRBV9 and TRBJ1-1; no clear D. V lost 4 bases and J 3 bases, leaving 10 bases between the germline ends. This CDR3 is 13 amino acids long. The germline V gene encodes CDR1 SGDLS and CDR2 YYNGEE. CDR3 bases: TGTGCCAGCAGCTATGGGTGGTACACTGAAGCTTTCTTT. Translation gives CASSYGWYTEAFF.

The table lists this clonotype with a few counts. The chain uses TRBV10-3 and TRBJ1-1; D is undetermined. The V gene's germline CDR1 is ENHRY and CDR2 SYGVKD. This CDR3 is built from 12 residues. The ends were cut back, 5 bases at V and 8 bases at J, with 12 bases in the middle. This CDR3 reads CAISKSADEAFF. The CDR3 DNA is TGTGCCATCAGTAAAAGCGCTGACGAAGCTTTCTTT.

Many counts were recorded for this clonotype. The chain couples TRBV7-2 to TRBJ1-4; D gene uncertain. The CDR3 sequence is 15 residues long. V lost 3 bases and J lost 4, with 12 bases in between. Germline CDR1 is SGHTA and CDR2 is FQGNSA. The chain's CDR3 is CASSLGQGHNEKLFF. CDR3 DNA sequence: TGTGCCAGCAGCTTGGGCCAAGGGCATAATGAAAAACTGTTTTTT.

The CDR3 reads CASSERLAMNEQFF. The CDR3 nucleotides are TGCGCCAGCAGTGAGAGGCTAGCGATGAATGAGCAGTTCTTC. The rearrangement joins TRBV10-2 to TRBJ2-1, with a tentative D call TRBD2 (6 bases). The germline gives CDR1 WSHSY, CDR2 SAAADI. V shed 2 bases and J shed 7 bases, with 12 bases lying between them. The CDR3 extends over 14 amino acids.